The rows below give T cell receptor beta chains drawn from one sample of a study of blood T cell repertoires in COVID-19. This table comes from immunoSEQ multiplex PCR, and its TCRdb copy is limited to in-frame clones, with some not included. The table includes 45,000 to 60,000 clones, around 82% detected once. Specimen: peripheral blood. The receptors derive from a woman older than 75 with acute or convalescent COVID-19. Each CDR3 is given with its conserved first and last residue. The D gene is left open where the match is weak. Only some rows state a clone size, as once, few, many or a class for expanded clones.

d_gene: NA
j_gene: TRBJ2-5
v_gene: TRBV28
abundance: NA
CDR3aa: CASSLGGPQTQYF
CDR3nt: TGTGCCAGCAGTCTGGGGGGGCCTCAGACCCAGTACTTC

d_gene: NA
j_gene: TRBJ1-3
v_gene: TRBV12-3/TRBV12-4
abundance: NA
CDR3aa: CASRQGSGNTIYF
CDR3nt: TGTGCCAGCAGACAGGGCTCTGGAAACACCATATATTTT

d_gene: NA
j_gene: TRBJ2-1
v_gene: TRBV2
abundance: NA
CDR3aa: CASSVSRGEQFF
CDR3nt: TGTGCCAGCAGTGTGAGTAGGGGGGAGCAGTTCTTC

d_gene: NA
j_gene: TRBJ1-2
v_gene: TRBV9
abundance: NA
CDR3aa: CASSVGLSEVYGYTF
CDR3nt: TGTGCCAGCAGCGTAGGCCTATCGGAGGTCTATGGCTACACCTTC

d_gene: NA
j_gene: TRBJ1-6
v_gene: TRBV6-1
abundance: NA
CDR3aa: CASSVATVGNSPLHF
CDR3nt: TGTGCCAGCAGTGTAGCGACAGTTGGGAATTCACCCCTCCACTTT

d_gene: TRBD2
j_gene: TRBJ2-7
v_gene: TRBV5-4
abundance: NA
CDR3aa: CASSLEASGGSYEQYF
CDR3nt: TGTGCCAGCAGCTTGGAGGCTAGCGGGGGTTCCTACGAGCAGTACTTC

d_gene: TRBD1
j_gene: TRBJ2-7
v_gene: TRBV28
abundance: NA
CDR3aa: CATAPRGQGGEQYF
CDR3nt: TGTGCCACCGCCCCCCGGGGACAGGGGGGCGAGCAGTACTTC

d_gene: NA
j_gene: TRBJ2-2
v_gene: TRBV19
abundance: NA
CDR3aa: CASSIGRGDSGELFF
CDR3nt: TGTGCCAGTAGTATTGGCAGGGGGGATTCCGGGGAGCTGTTTTTT

d_gene: NA
j_gene: TRBJ2-7
v_gene: TRBV27
abundance: NA
CDR3aa: CASSFIGGLRDLSYEQYF
CDR3nt: TGTGCCAGCAGTTTTATTGGGGGACTCCGGGACTTGAGCTACGAGCAGTACTTC

d_gene: NA
j_gene: TRBJ2-5
v_gene: TRBV5-5
abundance: NA
CDR3aa: CASSSGGPETQYF
CDR3nt: TGTGCCAGCAGCTCCGGGGGGCCAGAGACCCAGTACTTC

d_gene: NA
j_gene: TRBJ1-5
v_gene: TRBV15
abundance: NA
CDR3aa: CATSRVGQGGQPQHF
CDR3nt: TGTGCCACCAGCAGAGTTGGTCAGGGCGGTCAGCCCCAGCATTTT

d_gene: TRBD2
j_gene: TRBJ2-1
v_gene: TRBV3-1/TRBV3-2
abundance: NA
CDR3aa: CASSQEGLAGYNEQFF
CDR3nt: TGTGCCAGCAGCCAAGAGGGACTAGCGGGGTATAATGAGCAGTTCTTC

d_gene: TRBD1
j_gene: TRBJ2-7
v_gene: TRBV7-8
abundance: NA
CDR3aa: CASSSGGTGEGREQYF
CDR3nt: TGTGCCAGCAGCTCGGGCGGGACAGGGGAAGGGCGCGAGCAGTACTTC

d_gene: NA
j_gene: TRBJ1-5
v_gene: TRBV2
abundance: NA
CDR3aa: CASSQRDQPQHF
CDR3nt: TGTGCCAGCAGCCAGAGGGATCAGCCCCAGCATTTT

d_gene: NA
j_gene: TRBJ2-7
v_gene: TRBV10-1
abundance: few
CDR3aa: CASSDSSRPDKYF
CDR3nt: TGCGCCAGCAGTGATTCCTCTCGGCCAGACAAGTACTTC

d_gene: NA
j_gene: TRBJ1-2
v_gene: TRBV25-1
abundance: few
CDR3aa: CASSIKGLTSGGYTF
CDR3nt: TGTGCCAGCAGTATAAAGGGACTGACGTCGGGGGGCTACACCTTC

d_gene: NA
j_gene: TRBJ2-5
v_gene: TRBV19
abundance: NA
CDR3aa: CASSADRKTQYF
CDR3nt: TGTGCCAGTAGTGCGGACAGAAAGACCCAGTACTTC

d_gene: NA
j_gene: TRBJ2-2
v_gene: TRBV19
abundance: NA
CDR3aa: CASSIYTGELFF
CDR3nt: TGTGCCAGTAGTATCTACACCGGGGAGCTGTTTTTT

d_gene: TRBD2
j_gene: TRBJ2-1
v_gene: TRBV7-6
abundance: NA
CDR3aa: CASSLGPGGSGRARDEQFF
CDR3nt: TGTGCCAGCAGCTTAGGGCCCGGGGGGAGCGGGAGGGCCCGGGATGAGCAGTTCTTC

d_gene: NA
j_gene: TRBJ2-2
v_gene: TRBV11-2
abundance: NA
CDR3aa: CASSFSGKNTGELFF
CDR3nt: TGTGCCAGCAGCTTCTCAGGAAAGAACACCGGGGAGCTGTTTTTT

d_gene: TRBD1
j_gene: TRBJ1-4
v_gene: TRBV27
abundance: NA
CDR3aa: CASSATGAPNEKLFF
CDR3nt: TGTGCCAGCAGTGCCACAGGGGCCCCTAATGAAAAACTGTTTTTT

d_gene: TRBD2
j_gene: TRBJ2-2
v_gene: TRBV28
abundance: NA
CDR3aa: CASGFLSGGSTGELFF
CDR3nt: TGTGCCAGCGGATTCCTTAGCGGGGGGAGCACCGGGGAGCTGTTTTTT

d_gene: TRBD2
j_gene: TRBJ2-3
v_gene: TRBV14
abundance: few
CDR3aa: CASSQGSGINTDTQYF
CDR3nt: TGTGCCAGCAGCCAAGGTAGCGGGATTAACACAGATACGCAGTATTTT

d_gene: TRBD2
j_gene: TRBJ2-2
v_gene: TRBV19
abundance: NA
CDR3aa: CASSKPGLRAGELFF
CDR3nt: TGTGCCAGTAGTAAACCGGGACTAAGGGCCGGGGAGCTGTTTTTT

d_gene: NA
j_gene: TRBJ2-3
v_gene: TRBV6-5
abundance: few
CDR3aa: CATEATGASTDTQYF
CDR3nt: TGTGCCACAGAAGCCACAGGAGCTAGCACAGATACGCAGTATTTT

d_gene: NA
j_gene: TRBJ2-7
v_gene: TRBV4-2
abundance: NA
CDR3aa: CASGSQGFSYEQYF
CDR3nt: TGTGCCAGCGGCTCACAGGGCTTCTCCTACGAGCAGTACTTC

d_gene: TRBD1
j_gene: TRBJ2-3
v_gene: TRBV6-5
abundance: once
CDR3aa: CASRTLDRGWQSQYF
CDR3nt: TGTGCCAGCAGAACCTTGGACAGGGGGTGGCAGTCGCAGTATTTT

d_gene: TRBD1
j_gene: TRBJ1-4
v_gene: TRBV30
abundance: few
CDR3aa: CAWSVGAPRQGTLFF
CDR3nt: TGTGCCTGGAGTGTAGGGGCCCCGAGACAGGGGACACTGTTTTTT

d_gene: TRBD1
j_gene: TRBJ1-6
v_gene: TRBV28
abundance: few
CDR3aa: CASSKGQGARSPLHF
CDR3nt: TGTGCCAGCAGTAAGGGACAGGGGGCGAGATCACCCCTCCACTTT

d_gene: TRBD1
j_gene: TRBJ2-5
v_gene: TRBV19
abundance: NA
CDR3aa: CASSTGQGIGETQYF
CDR3nt: TGTGCCAGTAGTACGGGACAGGGAATCGGGGAGACCCAGTACTTC

d_gene: TRBD1
j_gene: TRBJ1-2
v_gene: TRBV15
abundance: once
CDR3aa: CATRTGNSNYGYTF
CDR3nt: TGTGCCACCAGGACAGGGAATTCTAACTATGGCTACACCTTC

d_gene: NA
j_gene: TRBJ1-5
v_gene: TRBV10-1
abundance: once
CDR3aa: CASSDRGDQPQHF
CDR3nt: TGCGCCAGCAGTGACAGGGGAGATCAGCCCCAGCATTTT

d_gene: NA
j_gene: TRBJ1-2
v_gene: TRBV7-8
abundance: NA
CDR3aa: CASSQIPGLAVHYGYTF
CDR3nt: TGTGCCAGCAGCCAAATACCCGGACTCGCAGTACACTATGGCTACACCTTC

d_gene: TRBD1
j_gene: TRBJ1-5
v_gene: TRBV10-3
abundance: NA
CDR3aa: CAISESPWRQGGQPQHF
CDR3nt: TGTGCCATCAGTGAGTCGCCGTGGAGACAGGGTGGGCAGCCCCAGCATTTT

d_gene: TRBD2
j_gene: TRBJ2-3
v_gene: TRBV5-5
abundance: NA
CDR3aa: CASSPTSVGADTQYF
CDR3nt: TGTGCCAGCAGCCCGACTAGCGTAGGGGCAGATACGCAGTATTTT

d_gene: NA
j_gene: TRBJ1-3
v_gene: TRBV4-1
abundance: few
CDR3aa: CATTLDRNSGNTIYF
CDR3nt: TGCGCCACCACACTGGACAGAAACTCTGGAAACACCATATATTTT

d_gene: TRBD2
j_gene: TRBJ2-7
v_gene: TRBV5-1
abundance: NA
CDR3aa: CASSGTRYEQYF
CDR3nt: TGCGCCAGCAGCGGGACTAGGTACGAGCAGTACTTC

d_gene: TRBD1
j_gene: TRBJ2-7
v_gene: TRBV5-1
abundance: NA
CDR3aa: CASSLVQGNDEQYF
CDR3nt: TGCGCCAGCAGCTTGGTACAGGGGAACGACGAGCAGTACTTC

d_gene: TRBD1
j_gene: TRBJ1-1
v_gene: TRBV18
abundance: few
CDR3aa: CASSRDRAEAFF
CDR3nt: TGTGCCAGCTCTCGAGACAGGGCAGAAGCTTTCTTT

d_gene: NA
j_gene: TRBJ2-2
v_gene: TRBV6-5
abundance: NA
CDR3aa: CASRQDSSNTGELFF
CDR3nt: TGTGCCAGCAGGCAAGACAGTTCGAACACCGGGGAGCTGTTTTTT

d_gene: NA
j_gene: TRBJ1-1
v_gene: TRBV27
abundance: NA
CDR3aa: CASSSLSDRGAFF
CDR3nt: TGTGCCAGCAGTTCCTTGTCCGATAGGGGGGCTTTCTTT

d_gene: TRBD1
j_gene: TRBJ1-1
v_gene: TRBV10-2
abundance: NA
CDR3aa: CATHRGQNTEAFF
CDR3nt: TGCGCCACCCACAGGGGCCAGAACACTGAAGCTTTCTTT

d_gene: NA
j_gene: TRBJ2-7
v_gene: TRBV2
abundance: NA
CDR3aa: CASRGGNYEQYF
CDR3nt: TGTGCCAGCAGGGGGGGAAACTACGAGCAGTACTTC

d_gene: TRBD1
j_gene: TRBJ1-1
v_gene: TRBV6-5
abundance: NA
CDR3aa: CASRKDRGNTEAFF
CDR3nt: TGTGCCAGCAGGAAGGACAGGGGGAACACTGAAGCTTTCTTT

d_gene: NA
j_gene: TRBJ1-5
v_gene: TRBV2
abundance: NA
CDR3aa: CASRVGGGRSNQPQHF
CDR3nt: TGTGCCAGCAGGGTCGGCGGGGGGCGAAGCAATCAGCCCCAGCATTTT

d_gene: TRBD1
j_gene: TRBJ1-1
v_gene: TRBV5-1
abundance: few
CDR3aa: CASSSSLRGPDTEAFF
CDR3nt: TGCGCCAGCTCCTCATCGTTGAGGGGGCCTGACACTGAAGCTTTCTTT

d_gene: NA
j_gene: TRBJ2-1
v_gene: TRBV3-1/TRBV3-2
abundance: NA
CDR3aa: CASSQGRLGEQFF
CDR3nt: TGTGCCAGCAGCCAAGGTCGCCTCGGTGAGCAGTTCTTC

d_gene: NA
j_gene: TRBJ2-1
v_gene: TRBV24-1
abundance: few
CDR3aa: CATSDLRQEGSNEQFF
CDR3nt: TGTGCCACCAGTGATTTAAGGCAGGAGGGTAGTAATGAGCAGTTCTTC

d_gene: NA
j_gene: TRBJ1-5
v_gene: TRBV2
abundance: NA
CDR3aa: CASRQGSDQPQHF
CDR3nt: TGTGCCAGCAGGCAGGGGTCGGATCAGCCCCAGCATTTT